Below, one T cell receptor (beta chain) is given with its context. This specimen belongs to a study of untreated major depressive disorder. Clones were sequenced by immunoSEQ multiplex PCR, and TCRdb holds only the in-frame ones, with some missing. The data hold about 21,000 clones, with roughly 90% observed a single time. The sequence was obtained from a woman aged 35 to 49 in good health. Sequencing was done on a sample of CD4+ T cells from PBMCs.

The CDR3 DNA reads TGTGCCAGCAGCTTGATCCCACGATCCACCGGGGAGCTGTTTTTT. Translation: CASSLIPRSTGELFF. This chain links TRBV5-6 with TRBJ2-2; D ambiguous. The CDR3 is made up of 15 amino acids. Germline CDR1 reads SGHDT; CDR2 reads YYEEEE. Trimming took off 1 base at V and 4 bases at J, with 11 bases between the two ends.